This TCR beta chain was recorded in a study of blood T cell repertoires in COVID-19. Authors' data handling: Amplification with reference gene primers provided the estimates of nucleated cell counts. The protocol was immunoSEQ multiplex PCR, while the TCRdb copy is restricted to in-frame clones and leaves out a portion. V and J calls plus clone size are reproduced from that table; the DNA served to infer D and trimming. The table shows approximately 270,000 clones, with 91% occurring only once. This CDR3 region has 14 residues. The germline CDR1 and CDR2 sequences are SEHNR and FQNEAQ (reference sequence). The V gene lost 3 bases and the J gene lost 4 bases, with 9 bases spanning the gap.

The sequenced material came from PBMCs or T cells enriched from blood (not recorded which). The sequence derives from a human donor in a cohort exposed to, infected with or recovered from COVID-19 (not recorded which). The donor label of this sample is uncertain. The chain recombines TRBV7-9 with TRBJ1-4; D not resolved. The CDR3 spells CASSFRELNEKLFF. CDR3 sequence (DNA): TGTGCCAGCAGCTTCCGGGAACTTAATGAAAAACTGTTTTTT.